The 14 T cell receptor beta chains in this list originate from one sample, sequenced in a study of T cell therapy after organ transplantation. TCRdb's copy holds only in-frame clones and misses some; the assay was immunoSEQ multiplex PCR. The sample includes over 2,000 clones, roughly three quarters seen only once; the top ten take just under 30%. These receptors have no known antigen. Sequenced here: CD8+ T cells from blood, sampled before autologous CMV-specific T cell therapy. The source is a human patient who had received a solid organ transplant and had CMV disease.

In its sample, this clone is medium-sized (0.01 to 0.1%). The V gene is TRBV27, the J gene TRBJ1-1; D gene ambiguous. V lost 4 bases and J 3 bases, leaving 12 bases between the germline ends. The CDR3 is 14 amino acids. From germline, CDR1 is MNHEY and CDR2 SMNVEV (reference sequence). CDR3 DNA: TGTGCCAGCAGTTACTCAGTTGGGGACACTGAAGCTTTCTTT. Its translation is CASSYSVGDTEAFF.

The V call is TRBV7-3, the J call TRBJ2-1; 7 bases fit TRBD2. V shed 5 bases, J shed 4 bases, and the junction held 8 bases outside the gene matches. The CDR3 extends over 15 amino acids. From germline, CDR1 is SGHTA and CDR2 FQGTGA. This chain's CDR3 is CASSPLADPYNEQFF. The CDR3 DNA sequence: TGTGCCAGCAGCCCTCTAGCGGACCCGTACAATGAGCAGTTCTTC.

The rearrangement joins TRBV6-5 to TRBJ2-5, with TRBD2 matching over 10 bases. Trimming took 0 bases from V and 3 from J; bases not matched to a gene: 4. Germline V CDR1 and CDR2: MNHEY, SVGAGI. This CDR3 spans 16 amino acids. The CDR3 spells CASSYSTSGNKETQYF. In nucleotides, the CDR3 is TGTGCCAGCAGTTACTCTACTAGCGGGAACAAAGAGACCCAGTACTTC.

This clone was counted between two and nine times. The chain is built from TRBV7-9 and TRBJ1-2; a weak D match, TRBD1 (5 bases). The CDR3 sequence is 14 residues long. Germline CDR1 reads SEHNR; CDR2 reads FQNEAQ (reference sequence). Deletions cut 5 bases from V and 4 bases from J, with 14 bases between. The CDR3 reads CASSADQGAYGYTF. For the CDR3, the DNA is TGTGCCAGCAGCGCGGATCAGGGAGCCTATGGCTACACCTTC.

The chain employs TRBV11-2 and TRBJ1-1, with unresolved D. The CDR3 has 15 residues. Trimming cost V 0 bases and J 3 bases, with 11 bases left between them. Germline V gene lookup returns CDR1 SGHAT and CDR2 FQNNGV. The CDR3, as DNA: TGTGCCAGCAGCTTAGATCAGAGCGTAGACACTGAAGCTTTCTTT. The encoded protein is CASSLDQSVDTEAFF. Together with reference TRBV11-2 and TRBJ1-1, the CDR3 gives the full variable domain: EAGVAQSPRYKIIEKRQSVAFWCNPISGHATLYWYQQILGQGPKLLIQFQNNGVVDDSQLPKDRFSAERLKGVDSTLKIQPAKLEDSAVYLCASSLDQSVDTEAFFGQGTRLTVV.

The CDR3 DNA follows: TGTGCCAGCAGTCCCCTATTCGGGGGGACAGGGGGCTTTACCACTGAAGCTTTCTTT. Its translation: CASSPLFGGTGGFTTEAFF. The chain links TRBV27 to TRBJ1-1; 12 bases agree with TRBD1. This CDR3 has 19 residues. With V trimmed by 5 bases and J by 4 bases, 17 bases remained unmatched. Germline-derived CDR1 and CDR2 are MNHEY and SMNVEV (reference sequence).

The chain employs TRBV13 and TRBJ2-4; TRBD1 aligns across 8 bases. Trimming at V came to 5 bases and at J to 13 bases, leaving 4 bases not matched to a gene. This CDR3 comprises 11 residues. Germline V gene sequence: CDR1 PRHDT, CDR2 FYEKMQ (reference sequence). CDR3: CASSSGTGQYF. The CDR3, as DNA: TGTGCCAGCAGCAGTGGGACAGGCCAGTACTTC.

V gene TRBV7-8 combines with J gene TRBJ2-3, with TRBD2 as a possible D gene (5 bases). The CDR3 has 14 amino acids. V lost 6 bases and J lost 1, with 11 bases in between. Looked up from germline, CDR1 is SGHVS and CDR2 is FQNEAQ. The CDR3 DNA reads as TGTGCCAGCAGTTTCCCCGGGGGCACAGATACGCAGTATTTT. Protein sequence: CASSFPGGTDTQYF.

This rearrangement joins TRBV11-2 to TRBJ2-2; 7 nucleotides agree with TRBD2. Germline V lookup: CDR1 SGHAT, CDR2 FQNNGV. This CDR3 spans 14 amino acids. Germline trimming cut 10 bases from V and 0 bases from J; bases unmatched to any gene: 5. The CDR3 DNA reads as TGTGCCACTCCCGGGACTACGAACACCGGGGAGCTGTTTTTT. Residues: CATPGTTNTGELFF.

This clone came up a few times. The V gene is TRBV4-3, the J gene TRBJ2-1, with D unresolved. Germline lookup yields CDR1 LGHNA and CDR2 YSLEER. This CDR3 comprises 14 residues. Trimming shortened V by 0 bases and J by 10 bases, and 13 bases separated the two germline ends. The CDR3 sequence: CASSQDRSSREQFF. CDR3 bases: TGCGCCAGCAGCCAAGATAGAAGTTCCCGCGAGCAGTTCTTC.

The chain employs TRBV6-1 and TRBJ1-6; D is ambiguous. Germline CDR1 reads MNHNS; CDR2 reads SASEGT. The V gene lost 5 bases and the J gene lost 10 bases, with 12 bases spanning the gap. The length of the CDR3 is 13 residues. Written as DNA, the CDR3 is TGTGCCAGCAGTAAGGGTATGGGCTCACCCCTCCACTTT. Translating it yields CASSKGMGSPLHF.

The chain employs TRBV4-1 and TRBJ2-5, with D unclear. There are 15 residues in the CDR3. Germline V CDR1 and CDR2: MGHRA, YSYEKL. V shed 3 bases and J shed 4 bases, with 15 bases lying between them. The CDR3 here is CASSQGEYTGETQYF. As DNA, the CDR3 is TGCGCCAGCAGCCAGGGTGAATATACGGGAGAGACCCAGTACTTC.

The J gene is TRBJ2-5, the V gene TRBV7-9; D is unresolved. Germline loops: CDR1 SEHNR, CDR2 FQNEAQ (reference sequence). This CDR3 is 13 amino acids long. V shed 3 bases and J shed 3 bases, with 8 bases lying between them. CDR3 protein: CASSFSVEETQYF. The CDR3 coding sequence is TGTGCCAGCAGCTTCTCGGTGGAAGAGACCCAGTACTTC. The full variable domain, rest sourced from reference TRBV7-9 and TRBJ2-5, is DTGVSQNPRHKITKRGQNVTFRCDPISEHNRLYWYRQTLGQGPEFLTYFQNEAQLEKSRLLSDRFSAERPKGSFSTLEIQRTEQGDSAMYLCASSFSVEETQYFGPGTRLLVL.

This chain links TRBV5-1 with TRBJ2-7; D is undetermined. Trimming removed 2 bases at V and 0 bases at J, with 9 bases between. The germline V gene has CDR1 SGHRS and CDR2 YFSETQ. CDR3 length: 14 amino acids. The DNA of the CDR3 is TGCGCCAGCAGCTTCGAACGATACTCCTACGAGCAGTACTTC. Translated, it gives CASSFERYSYEQYF.